The 14 T cell receptor beta chains in this list originate from one sample, sequenced in a study of CD8 T cells in ankylosing spondylitis. TCRdb itself ran the 5' RACE reads through MiXCR, one entry per CDR3 protein. Among about 220,000 distinct CDR3 sequences, around 17% were seen once, and the ten largest hold 40% to 50%. No antigen has been assigned to these receptors. Study-level points and caveats: Seven to nine highly homologous variants formed a TCR beta motif that appeared characteristic of ankylosing spondylitis blood.

The sample comprised blood, either unsorted or a sorted T cell fraction (not recorded which). These TCRs come from a male donor with ankylosing spondylitis.

The rearrangement links TRBV28 to TRBJ1-1; D is undetermined. V was cut by 5 bases and J by 0 bases, with 10 bases left in between. CDR3 length: 14 residues. CDR1 and CDR2 from the germline V gene are MDHEN and SYDVKM. DNA of the CDR3: TGTGCCAGCAGTCTTACGAGTGTGAACACTGAAGCTTTCTTT. Its translation is CASSLTSVNTEAFF.

The chain has TRBV20-1 and TRBJ2-7; D not certain. This CDR3 has 13 residues. Between the trimmed V and J ends, which lost 4 bases and 3 bases, there was a span of 13 bases. Germline assignment: CDR1 DFQATT and CDR2 SNEGSKA (reference sequence). The CDR3 DNA is TGCAGTGCTAATCTGGGCGATCTCTACGAGCAGTACTTC. This sequence encodes CSANLGDLYEQYF.

The chain joins TRBV5-1 to TRBJ1-2; possible D gene TRBD1, 5 bases. CDR1 is SGHRS, CDR2 YFSETQ, per germline. The V and J ends lost 0 bases and 5 bases respectively, with 14 bases between them. This CDR3 spans 15 amino acids. CDR3 amino acids: CASSLGVGAQYGYTF. CDR3 coding DNA: TGCGCCAGCAGCTTGGGTGTTGGGGCCCAGTATGGCTACACCTTC.

The rearrangement joins TRBV4-1 to TRBJ2-1; TRBD2 matches 7 bases. The germline CDR1 and CDR2 sequences are MGHRA and YSYEKL. The CDR3 loop spans 18 amino acids. V shed 0 bases and J 8 bases; nucleotides not matched to a gene: 16. This CDR3 reads CASSQETHVGGPADEQFF. The CDR3 DNA sequence: TGCGCCAGCAGCCAAGAGACACACGTGGGAGGGCCCGCGGATGAGCAGTTCTTC.

The rearrangement links TRBV12-3 or TRBV12-4 to TRBJ2-5; maybe TRBD1 (5 bases). The CDR3 spans 12 residues. With 5 bases removed from V and 5 bases from J, the gap between germline ends came to 9 bases. CDR3 sequence reads: CASSPGWETQYF. The CDR3, as DNA: TGTGCCAGCAGTCCAGGGTGGGAGACCCAGTACTTC.

This clonotype occurred many times. This chain links TRBV12-3 or TRBV12-4 with TRBJ2-3, with 8 bases aligning to TRBD1. V trimming: 5 bases; J trimming: 0 bases; junction bases outside the gene matches: 4. CDR3 length: 15 amino acids. The CDR3 nucleotides are TGTGCCAGCAGTCCGGGACAGGCTAGCACAGATACGCAGTATTTT. It is translated as CASSPGQASTDTQYF.

This clonotype was found a few times. The CDR3, as DNA: TGTGCCAGCAGTTTCAGCAGTCACTATGGCTACACCTTC. Residues: CASSFSSHYGYTF. The gene calls are TRBV27 and TRBJ1-2; D ambiguous. Per germline, CDR1 MNHEY and CDR2 SMNVEV (reference sequence). The CDR3 covers 13 residues. Trimming removed 3 bases at V and 3 bases at J, with 8 bases between.

CDR3 coding DNA: TGTGCCAGCAGCCCTCGATCATTGTACCAAGAGACCCAGTACTTC. It yields the protein CASSPRSLYQETQYF. The chain combines TRBV7-6 with TRBJ2-5; the D is unclear. Trimming stripped 5 bases from V and 0 bases from J, with 13 bases between. Germline CDR1 and CDR2: SGHVS and FNYEAQ. This CDR3 has 15 amino acids. The variable domain in full, with the rest retrieved from reference TRBV7-6 and TRBJ2-5, is GAGVSQSPRYKVTKRGQDVALRCDPISGHVSLYWYRQALGQGPEFLTYFNYEAQQDKSGLPNDRFSAERPEGSISTLTIQRTEQRDSAMYRCASSPRSLYQETQYFGPGTRLLVL.

The chain has TRBV11-2 and TRBJ2-3, with 10 bases that match TRBD2. Germline V gene lookup returns CDR1 SGHAT and CDR2 FQNNGV. The V and J ends lost 5 bases and 1 base, in that order; junction bases with no gene match: 12. The CDR3 is 18 amino acids. CDR3 DNA: TGTGCCAGCAGCCTTACGGTTAGCGGGGGGTATCGCACAGATACGCAGTATTTT. Its translation: CASSLTVSGGYRTDTQYF.

This clonotype was observed at least ten times. The V call is TRBV29-1, the J call TRBJ2-7, with D perhaps TRBD1 or TRBD2 (6 bases each). The V gene's germline CDR1 is SQVTM and CDR2 ANQGSEA. Trimming cost V 4 bases and J 3 bases, with 13 bases left between them. CDR3 length: 13 amino acids. The DNA for the CDR3 is TGCAGCGTTGTAGGGGGGCAAAGCTACGAGCAGTACTTC. Its translation is CSVVGGQSYEQYF.

CDR3 residues: CASIPGGSNQPQHF. The DNA of the CDR3 is TGTGCCAGCATCCCCGGGGGAAGCAATCAGCCCCAGCATTTT. The chain couples TRBV28 to TRBJ1-5; tentative D call: TRBD1 (5 bases). Germline V gene data show CDR1 as MDHEN and CDR2 as SYDVKM. The CDR3 runs 14 residues. The V gene lost 7 bases and the J gene lost 1 base, with 11 bases spanning the gap. The whole variable domain, filled in from reference TRBV28 and TRBJ1-5, reads DVKVTQSSRYLVKRTGEKVFLECVQDMDHENMFWYRQDPGLGLRLIYFSYDVKMKEKGDIPEGYSVSREKKERFSLILESASTNQTSMYLCASIPGGSNQPQHFGDGTRLSIL.

The chain employs TRBV7-2 and TRBJ2-1; possibly TRBD1 or TRBD2 for D (5 bases each). Germline loops: CDR1 SGHTA, CDR2 FQGNSA. V was clipped by 8 bases and J by 6 bases, with 20 bases between them. This CDR3 is 15 amino acids long. The CDR3 DNA follows: TGTGCCAGCGGGCTGGGGGAGAATCCAACCAATGAGCAGTTCTTC. It yields the protein CASGLGENPTNEQFF.

This clonotype was counted only a few times. This chain uses TRBV27 with TRBJ2-3; D is uncertain. There are 13 residues in the CDR3. Germline-derived CDR1 and CDR2 are MNHEY and SMNVEV (reference sequence). Trimming cost V 2 bases and J 4 bases, with 7 bases left between them. The CDR3 sequence: CASSLKVSDTQYF. CDR3 DNA: TGTGCCAGCAGTTTAAAAGTTTCAGATACGCAGTATTTT.

The V gene is TRBV11-2, the J gene TRBJ2-2, with D perhaps being TRBD1 or TRBD2 (7 bases each). The CDR3 consists of 17 residues. The V and J ends lost 3 bases and 4 bases respectively, with 18 bases between them. Germline CDR1 is SGHAT and CDR2 is FQNNGV. CDR3 in DNA: TGTGCCAGCAGCTTTGGGTGGGGGGGACAGATCACCGGGGAGCTGTTTTTT. Protein product: CASSFGWGGQITGELFF. Using reference TRBV11-2 and TRBJ2-2 for the parts outside the CDR3, the full variable domain is EAGVAQSPRYKIIEKRQSVAFWCNPISGHATLYWYQQILGQGPKLLIQFQNNGVVDDSQLPKDRFSAERLKGVDSTLKIQPAKLEDSAVYLCASSFGWGGQITGELFFGEGSRLTVL.